This T cell receptor (beta chain) was found in a study of technical replicates of blood from several donors. Using immunoSEQ multiplex PCR, the repertoire was profiled, and TCRdb retains in-frame clones only, with some absent. The top ten hold roughly 5.1% of the sample, which has around 61,000 clones, more than 75% seen once. Germline V gene sequence: CDR1 MNHEY, CDR2 SVGAGI. Trimming left V 3 bases short and J 1 base short, with 9 bases between. The CDR3 consists of 15 residues. This sequence was found in a human donor in good health. Some clones in this sample may be carry-over from other donors' samples. This chain joins TRBV6-5 and TRBJ2-2; D gene unclear. The specimen was PBMCs. CDR3 DNA: TGTGCCAGCAGTTATTCAGTGAAGAACACCGGGGAGCTGTTTTTT. Protein: CASSYSVKNTGELFF.